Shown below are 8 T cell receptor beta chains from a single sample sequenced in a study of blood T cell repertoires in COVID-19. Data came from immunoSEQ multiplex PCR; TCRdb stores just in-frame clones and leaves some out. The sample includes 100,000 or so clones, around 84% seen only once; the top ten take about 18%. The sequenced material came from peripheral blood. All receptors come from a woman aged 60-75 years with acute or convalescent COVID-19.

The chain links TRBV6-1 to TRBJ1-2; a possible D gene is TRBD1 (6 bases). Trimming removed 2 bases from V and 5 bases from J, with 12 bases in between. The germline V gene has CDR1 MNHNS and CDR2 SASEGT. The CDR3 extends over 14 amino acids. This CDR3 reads CASSEMDSFYGYTF. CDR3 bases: TGTGCCAGCAGTGAAATGGACAGCTTTTATGGCTACACCTTC.

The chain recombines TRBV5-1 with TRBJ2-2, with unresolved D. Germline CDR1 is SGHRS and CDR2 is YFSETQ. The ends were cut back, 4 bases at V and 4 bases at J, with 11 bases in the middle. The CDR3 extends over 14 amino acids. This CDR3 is CASSPESSTGELFF. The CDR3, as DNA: TGCGCCAGCAGCCCCGAGTCGAGCACCGGGGAGCTGTTTTTT.

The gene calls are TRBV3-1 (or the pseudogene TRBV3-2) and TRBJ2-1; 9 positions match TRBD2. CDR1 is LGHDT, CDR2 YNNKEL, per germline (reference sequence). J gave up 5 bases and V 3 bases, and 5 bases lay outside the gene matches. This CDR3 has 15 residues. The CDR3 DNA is TGTGCCAGCAGCCACCTTAGCGGGGGCAACAATGAGCAGTTCTTC. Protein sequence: CASSHLSGGNNEQFF.

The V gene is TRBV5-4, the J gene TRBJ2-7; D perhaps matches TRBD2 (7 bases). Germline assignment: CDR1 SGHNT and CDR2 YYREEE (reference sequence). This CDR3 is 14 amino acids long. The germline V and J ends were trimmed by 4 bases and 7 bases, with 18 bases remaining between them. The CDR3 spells CASSPIGGASEQYF. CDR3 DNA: TGTGCCAGCAGCCCCATAGGGGGGGCAAGTGAGCAGTACTTC.

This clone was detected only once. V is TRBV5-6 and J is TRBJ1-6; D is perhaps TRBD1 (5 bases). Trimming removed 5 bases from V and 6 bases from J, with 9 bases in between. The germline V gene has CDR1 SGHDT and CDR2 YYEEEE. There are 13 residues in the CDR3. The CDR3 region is CASRTTANSPLHF. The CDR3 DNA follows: TGTGCCAGCAGAACGACAGCTAATTCACCCCTCCACTTT.

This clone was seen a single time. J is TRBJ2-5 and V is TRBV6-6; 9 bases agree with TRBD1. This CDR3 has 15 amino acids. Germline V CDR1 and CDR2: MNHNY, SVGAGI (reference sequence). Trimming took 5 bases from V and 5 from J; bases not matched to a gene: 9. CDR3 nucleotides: TGTGCCAGCAGTCTTAGCACCGGGACAGGGGAGACCCAGTACTTC. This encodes CASSLSTGTGETQYF.

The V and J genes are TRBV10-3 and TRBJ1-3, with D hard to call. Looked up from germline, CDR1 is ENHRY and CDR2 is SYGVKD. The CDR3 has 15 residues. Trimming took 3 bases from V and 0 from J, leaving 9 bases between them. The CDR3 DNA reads TGTGCCATCAGTGATTTGGGGAGCTCTGGAAACACCATATATTTT. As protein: CAISDLGSSGNTIYF.

CDR3 coding DNA: TGTGCCAGCAGCCTACAGGGGAGTATGGGGTACAATGAGCAGTTCTTC. Translated, it gives CASSLQGSMGYNEQFF. The chain couples TRBV9 to TRBJ2-1; 7 positions match TRBD1. The germline CDR1 and CDR2 sequences are SGDLS and YYNGEE. The length of the CDR3 is 16 residues. V was clipped by 4 bases and J by 4 bases; unmatched bases: 11.